The 26 T cell receptor beta chains below were found in one sample sequenced in a study of CD8 T cells in ankylosing spondylitis. TCRdb itself ran the 5' RACE reads through MiXCR, one entry per CDR3 protein. The data hold 200,000 to 300,000 distinct CDR3 sequences, with roughly a quarter observed a single time. The sample was blood, either unsorted or a sorted T cell fraction (not recorded which). These receptors all come from a male donor with ankylosing spondylitis or in good health (not recorded which).

This clonotype was recorded many times. This chain connects TRBV4-1 to TRBJ2-7; 7 positions agree with TRBD1. The CDR3 length is 14 residues. CDR1 and CDR2 (germline): MGHRA, YSYEKL. V trimming: 0 bases; J trimming: 3 bases; junction bases outside the gene matches: 2. This CDR3 is CASSQEQGRYEQYF. CDR3 DNA: TGCGCCAGCAGCCAAGAACAGGGGCGCTACGAGCAGTACTTC.

This clonotype was seen only a few times. The chain is built from TRBV12-3 or TRBV12-4 and TRBJ2-2, with TRBD1 identical over 7 bases. V shed 2 bases, J shed 4 bases, and the junction held 4 bases outside the gene matches. The CDR3 runs to 15 residues. The CDR3 here is CASSLRTGRTGELFF. The CDR3, as DNA: TGTGCCAGCAGTTTAAGGACAGGCCGCACCGGGGAGCTGTTTTTT.

This clonotype was counted many times. The chain carries TRBV6-6 and TRBJ2-5, with D uncertain. The germline V and J ends were trimmed by 5 bases and 2 bases, with 9 bases remaining between them. The germline V gene encodes CDR1 MNHNY and CDR2 SVGAGI (reference sequence). This CDR3 contains 13 residues. This CDR3 is CASSIGIQETQYF. DNA for the CDR3: TGTGCCAGCAGTATAGGGATACAAGAGACCCAGTACTTC.

The table lists this clonotype with many counts. Sequence at one end of the junction differs from germline and may be a read error. The gene calls are TRBV12-3 or TRBV12-4 and TRBJ2-1; D may correspond to TRBD1 or TRBD2 (7 bases each). The CDR3 has 13 residues. The CDR3 loop is CASRDREGSVAVF. The CDR3 bases are TGTGCCAGCAGAGACAGGGAGGGCTCTGTCGCGGTCTTC.

The V and J genes are TRBV20-1 and TRBJ2-2; possibly TRBD1 or TRBD2 for D (6 bases each). The length of the CDR3 is 16 residues. V was trimmed by 5 bases and J by 5 bases, leaving 21 bases between them. Germline-derived CDR1 and CDR2 are DFQATT and SNEGSKA (reference sequence). The CDR3 sequence is CSAPQLNRRGTGELFF. The CDR3 nucleotides are TGCAGTGCTCCGCAACTTAACAGGAGGGGGACCGGGGAGCTGTTTTTT.

This clonotype was detected a few times. The genes are TRBV29-1 and TRBJ2-7, with a weak D call TRBD2 (7 bases). Looked up from germline, CDR1 is SQVTM and CDR2 is ANQGSEA. The CDR3 contains 16 residues. Trimming removed 1 base at V and 3 bases at J, with 19 bases between. The CDR3 reads CSVEVEGGQGIYEQYF. For the CDR3, the DNA is TGCAGCGTTGAAGTTGAGGGGGGGCAGGGGATCTACGAGCAGTACTTC.

In its sample, this clonotype was seen a few times. The V gene is TRBV4-1, the J gene TRBJ1-4; D unresolved. V lost 4 bases and J lost 7, with 10 bases in between. Per the germline V gene, CDR1 is MGHRA and CDR2 is YSYEKL. CDR3 length equals 13 residues. CDR3 in DNA: TGCGCCAGCAGCCCCTGGCTGGCTGAAAAACTGTTTTTT. It is translated as CASSPWLAEKLFF.

The gene calls are TRBV7-9 and TRBJ2-3; perhaps TRBD1 as D (6 bases). Deletions cut 11 bases from V and 5 bases from J, with 8 bases between. CDR1 and CDR2 from the germline V gene are SEHNR and FQNEAQ (reference sequence). The CDR3 spans 10 residues. CDR3 in amino acids: CAGGGDTQYF. In DNA, the CDR3 is TGTGCCGGGGGCGGAGATACGCAGTATTTT.

This chain connects TRBV4-1 to TRBJ1-4, with D possibly being TRBD1 (5 bases). V shed 2 bases and J shed 0 bases, with 13 bases lying between them. The germline CDR1 and CDR2 sequences are MGHRA and YSYEKL. The CDR3 is made up of 17 amino acids. The CDR3 DNA reads TGCGCCAGCAGCCAACCCCGACAGTTTGCAACTAATGAAAAACTGTTTTTT. As protein: CASSQPRQFATNEKLFF.

V is TRBV20-1 and J is TRBJ2-1, with a possible D match to TRBD2 (7 bases). This CDR3 has 14 residues. V was cut by 3 bases and J by 9 bases, with 18 bases left in between. Germline V gene lookup returns CDR1 DFQATT and CDR2 SNEGSKA (reference sequence). As DNA, the CDR3 is TGCAGTGCTAGGCTAGGGGGGGGGCTGAGTGAGCAGTTCTTC. Protein sequence: CSARLGGGLSEQFF.

This chain links TRBV10-3 with TRBJ2-1; D gene ambiguous. The CDR3 covers 12 residues. V lost 6 bases and J 10 bases, leaving 13 bases between the germline ends. CDR1 is ENHRY, CDR2 SYGVKD, per germline. The CDR3 DNA follows: TGTGCCATCAGCTTCCAGGACGGCGAGCAGTTCTTC. Translating gives CAISFQDGEQFF.

The rearrangement uses TRBV11-2 and TRBJ2-1, with TRBD2 as a possible D gene (7 bases). CDR1 and CDR2 from the germline V gene are SGHAT and FQNNGV. The CDR3 length is 15 residues. Trimming pared 2 bases from V and 6 bases from J, leaving 14 bases between. CDR3: CASSLFRGAGNEQFF. The CDR3 DNA is TGTGCCAGCAGCTTATTCCGGGGGGCTGGCAATGAGCAGTTCTTC.

The rearrangement uses TRBV3-1 and TRBJ1-6, with D uncertain. Between the trimmed V and J ends, which lost 2 bases and 8 bases, there was a span of 7 bases. Germline V gene data show CDR1 as LGHDT and CDR2 as YNNKEL (reference sequence). This CDR3 contains 13 residues. CDR3 DNA sequence: TGTGCCAGCAGCCAACGTGGTGATTCACCCCTCCACTTT. It encodes CASSQRGDSPLHF.

For this clonotype: A much larger clone differs from this one at a single base, so this may be a read error. V gene TRBV7-3 combines with J gene TRBJ2-3, with a tentative D call TRBD2 (5 bases). The CDR3 runs to 14 residues. Trimming took off 1 base at V and 1 base at J, with 6 bases between the two ends. From germline, CDR1 is SGHTA and CDR2 FQGTGA. Here the CDR3 DNA reads TGTGCCAGCAGCTTAATCGGGGGCACAGATACGCAGTATTTT. This gives the protein CASSLIGGTDTQYF.

In its sample, this clonotype was seen many times. The chain combines TRBV2 with TRBJ2-3; a possible D gene is TRBD2 (5 bases). The V end was cut by 4 bases, the J end by 2 bases, with 7 bases between. The CDR3 totals 13 residues. Germline values: CDR1 SNHLY, CDR2 FYNNEI. The CDR3 DNA follows: TGTGCCAGCAGTGGCGACTACACAGATACGCAGTATTTT. It yields the protein CASSGDYTDTQYF.

This clonotype was seen a handful of times. The J gene is TRBJ1-2, the V gene TRBV20-1; D unresolved. Germline CDR1 DFQATT, CDR2 SNEGSKA (reference sequence). The CDR3 totals 14 residues. V lost 1 base and J 2 bases, leaving 11 bases between the germline ends. The CDR3 loop is CSARAPGWNYGYTF. The CDR3 DNA reads TGCAGTGCTAGAGCCCCGGGGTGGAACTATGGCTACACCTTC.

The V call is TRBV3-1, the J call TRBJ2-1; unclear D gene. This CDR3 region has 12 residues. Germline V gene lookup returns CDR1 LGHDT and CDR2 YNNKEL (reference sequence). V was cut by 4 bases and J by 5 bases, with 6 bases left in between. DNA for the CDR3: TGTGCCAGCAGCCCCCAAAACAATGAGCAGTTCTTC. Amino acids: CASSPQNNEQFF.

This clonotype came up many times. The genes are TRBV24-1 and TRBJ2-5; 10 bases align to TRBD1. V gave up 4 bases and J gave up 4 bases; unmatched junction bases: 5. Germline V CDR1 and CDR2: KGHDR, SFDVKD. The CDR3 loop spans 15 amino acids. The CDR3 spells CATSEGTGVRETQYF. CDR3 in DNA: TGTGCCACCAGTGAGGGGACAGGGGTGAGAGAGACCCAGTACTTC.

This clonotype was seen a handful of times. The chain combines TRBV20-1 with TRBJ1-6; 10 bases are shared with TRBD1. The CDR3 is 17 residues long. From germline, CDR1 is DFQATT and CDR2 SNEGSKA (reference sequence). With 3 bases clipped from V and 1 base from J, the junction kept 6 bases outside the gene matches. Here the CDR3 reads CSASGTGQGSYNSPLHF. CDR3 bases: TGCAGTGCTAGCGGAACGGGACAGGGGTCCTATAATTCACCCCTCCACTTT.

The chain links TRBV20-1 to TRBJ2-2; D possibly matches TRBD1 or TRBD2 (5 bases each). CDR1 DFQATT and CDR2 SNEGSKA come from the germline V gene (reference sequence). This CDR3 region has 15 residues. V was pared by 2 bases and J by 5 bases, with 15 bases between. The CDR3 spells CSARRYQGETGELFF. In DNA form, the CDR3 reads TGCAGTGCTAGACGCTACCAGGGAGAGACCGGGGAGCTGTTTTTT.

The chain employs TRBV15 and TRBJ2-5, with TRBD2 identical over 8 bases. The germline gives CDR1 LNHNV, CDR2 YYDKDF (reference sequence). J was trimmed by 4 bases and V by 4 bases; bases with no gene match: 8. This CDR3 is 15 amino acids long. The DNA of the CDR3 is TGTGCCACCAGCAACAGAGCGGGGGACGGAGAGACCCAGTACTTC. It codes for CATSNRAGDGETQYF.

This clonotype was counted a few times. This chain connects TRBV20-1 to TRBJ2-7; D is undetermined. The CDR3 has 14 amino acids. CDR1 is DFQATT, CDR2 SNEGSKA, per germline (reference sequence). V lost 5 bases and J lost 5, with 19 bases in between. The CDR3 sequence is CSALAVPPPDEQYF. CDR3 bases: TGCAGTGCTCTTGCGGTGCCACCGCCAGACGAGCAGTACTTC.

This chain uses TRBV20-1 with TRBJ2-2; 10 nucleotides align to TRBD2. V was pared by 3 bases and J by 0 bases, with 4 bases of the junction left unmatched. The CDR3 contains 16 residues. Germline V gene data show CDR1 as DFQATT and CDR2 as SNEGSKA (reference sequence). The CDR3 DNA sequence: TGCAGTGCTAGGCCTAGCGGGGGTCCGAACACCGGGGAGCTGTTTTTT. Its protein is CSARPSGGPNTGELFF.

This clonotype was seen a few times. This chain joins TRBV6-1 and TRBJ2-7, with a tentative D call TRBD1 (5 bases). Per the germline V gene, CDR1 is MNHNS and CDR2 is SASEGT. The CDR3 is 13 amino acids. Trimming left V 5 bases short and J 2 bases short, with 10 bases between. The CDR3 region has the DNA TGTGCCAGCAGTCGACAGAAAACCTACGAGCAGTACTTC. This gives the protein CASSRQKTYEQYF.

This clonotype was observed at least ten times. The chain is built from TRBV20-1 and TRBJ2-1; 7 bases align to TRBD2. Germline V gene sequence: CDR1 DFQATT, CDR2 SNEGSKA (reference sequence). V lost 3 bases, J lost 3 bases, and 2 bases stayed unmatched. There are 13 residues in the CDR3. This CDR3 reads CSASGRNYNEQFF. The CDR3, as DNA: TGCAGTGCTAGCGGGAGGAACTACAATGAGCAGTTCTTC.

This clonotype has at least ten counts. The chain links TRBV20-1 to TRBJ2-5; the match to TRBD2 covers 8 bases. CDR3 length: 14 amino acids. In germline, CDR1 is DFQATT, CDR2 SNEGSKA (reference sequence). The V and J ends lost 3 bases and 1 base, in that order; junction bases with no gene match: 4. CDR3 bases: TGCAGTGCTAGCTCGCGGGGGGCCCAAGAGACCCAGTACTTC. Its translation is CSASSRGAQETQYF.